Shown below are 30 T cell receptor beta chains from a single sample sequenced in a study of early T cells in non-severe SARS-CoV-2 infection. MiXCR, run by TCRdb on the 5' RACE reads, gives a single entry per CDR3 protein. The data hold tens of thousands of distinct CDR3 sequences, with roughly 6% observed a single time. The sequenced sample consisted of whole blood. All receptors derive from an adult who was a healthcare worker with PCR-confirmed SARS-CoV-2 infection or an uninfected control (not recorded which).

The rearrangement uses TRBV6-5 and TRBJ2-7, with D possibly matching TRBD2 (5 bases). The ends were cut back, 6 bases at V and 2 bases at J, with 11 bases in the middle. CDR3 size: 13 residues. From germline, CDR1 is MNHEY and CDR2 SVGAGI. CDR3 in amino acids: CASSGPGAYEQYF. The CDR3, as DNA: TGTGCCAGCAGCGGGCCCGGGGCCTACGAGCAGTACTTC.

This clonotype was counted many times. The chain recombines TRBV4-1 with TRBJ2-1; the match to TRBD1 covers 7 bases. V gave up 3 bases and J gave up 3 bases; unmatched junction bases: 11. The CDR3 contains 17 residues. Germline loops: CDR1 MGHRA, CDR2 YSYEKL. In DNA form, the CDR3 reads TGCGCCAGCAGCCACCCCAGACAGGGATTCCTCTACAATGAGCAGTTCTTC. This codes for CASSHPRQGFLYNEQFF.

This clonotype was found a few times. The V gene is TRBV6-1, the J gene TRBJ1-5; 9 nucleotides match TRBD1. Looked up from germline, CDR1 is MNHNS and CDR2 is SASEGT. The CDR3 totals 15 residues. V trimming: 6 bases; J trimming: 1 base; junction bases outside the gene matches: 4. Here the CDR3 DNA reads TGTGCCAGCAGGCACAGGGGGCGAAGCAATCAGCCCCAGCATTTT. This encodes CASRHRGRSNQPQHF.

This clonotype has a count of ten or more. V usage is TRBV29-1 and J usage is TRBJ1-6; 9 bases line up with TRBD1. The V gene end was trimmed by 6 bases and the J gene end by 5 bases; junction bases not matched to a gene: 5. The CDR3 totals 14 residues. The germline CDR1 and CDR2 sequences are SQVTM and ANQGSEA. CDR3: CSVGTGTNNSPLHF. DNA of the CDR3: TGCAGCGTAGGGACAGGGACAAATAATTCACCCCTCCACTTT.

This clonotype was seen ten or more times. This rearrangement joins TRBV9 to TRBJ2-5; perhaps TRBD2 as D (6 bases). V gave up 0 bases and J gave up 5 bases, with 14 bases separating them. Per the germline V gene, CDR1 is SGDLS and CDR2 is YYNGEE. The CDR3 spans 15 residues. CDR3 in DNA: TGTGCCAGCAGCGTAGGGGACTCACCACGGGAGACCCAGTACTTC. Its translation: CASSVGDSPRETQYF.

This clonotype was counted at least ten times. The chain links TRBV5-6 to TRBJ2-5; the D gene is possibly TRBD1 (6 bases). The CDR3 is made up of 15 amino acids. The germline gives CDR1 SGHDT, CDR2 YYEEEE. The V end lost 5 bases, the J end lost 2 bases, and 16 bases lay between the germline ends. CDR3 DNA: TGTGCCAGCAGTCGGACAGCAACGCTTCAAGAGACCCAGTACTTC. Translating it yields CASSRTATLQETQYF. Full variable domain (rest looked up from reference TRBV5-6 and TRBJ2-5): DAGVTQSPTHLIKTRGQQVTLRCSPKSGHDTVSWYQQALGQGPQFIFQYYEEEERQRGNFPDRFSGHQFPNYSSELNVNALLLGDSALYLCASSRTATLQETQYFGPGTRLLVL.

This clonotype was found a few times. The rearrangement links TRBV5-1 to TRBJ2-7; 11 nucleotides line up with TRBD1. Germline lookup yields CDR1 SGHRS and CDR2 YFSETQ. CDR3 length equals 15 residues. Unmatched junction bases numbered 4, after V lost 3 bases and J lost 2 bases. CDR3 DNA: TGCGCCAGCAGCTGGGGACAGGGGGTAGCCTACGAGCAGTACTTC. The encoded protein is CASSWGQGVAYEQYF.

This clonotype was detected only a few times. The chain carries TRBV6-1 and TRBJ2-2; tentatively, D is TRBD2 (7 bases). The V gene's germline CDR1 is MNHNS and CDR2 SASEGT. With 6 bases removed from V and 3 bases from J, the gap between germline ends came to 14 bases. This CDR3 is 15 amino acids long. In nucleotides, the CDR3 is TGTGCCAGCAGCTCTCTAGGGGGGGACACCGGGGAGCTGTTTTTT. This encodes CASSSLGGDTGELFF.

This clonotype was detected a few times. The chain links TRBV6-1 to TRBJ1-3, with D possibly being TRBD1 (6 bases). V was clipped by 6 bases and J by 5 bases, with 11 bases between them. Germline V gene data show CDR1 as MNHNS and CDR2 as SASEGT. This CDR3 spans 13 amino acids. The CDR3: CASRRDIRNTIYF. CDR3 DNA sequence: TGTGCCAGCAGAAGGGACATTAGAAACACCATATATTTT.

As to this clonotype: This may come from a read error, since a much larger clone is one base off. CDR3: CASSWGTKVTQYF. CDR3 nucleotides: TGCGCCAGCAGCTGGGGAACAAAAGTTACGCAGTATTTT. The chain employs TRBV5-1 and TRBJ2-3; D uncertain. V was shortened by 3 bases and J by 8 bases, with 13 bases between the two germline ends. This CDR3 contains 13 residues. Germline V gene data show CDR1 as SGHRS and CDR2 as YFSETQ.

This clonotype has at least ten counts. V is TRBV2 and J is TRBJ2-3; TRBD1 or TRBD2 may be the D gene (5 bases each). Deletions cut 6 bases from V and 4 bases from J, with 14 bases between. This CDR3 has 14 amino acids. The germline V gene has CDR1 SNHLY and CDR2 FYNNEI. Here the CDR3 DNA reads TGTGCCAGCAGGACGGGGCCAGCGTCAGATACGCAGTATTTT. Its protein product is CASRTGPASDTQYF.

On this clonotype: An end of the junction differs from the germline gene, which may be a read error. The rearrangement links TRBV5-1 to TRBJ2-7; no reliable D call. The CDR3 runs to 14 residues. The germline V gene has CDR1 SGHRS and CDR2 YFSETQ. CDR3 sequence (DNA): TGCGCCAGCAGCTTGGTGGCAGCCTCCTACGAGCATTACTTC. It is translated as CASSLVAASYEHYF.

In this sample, this clonotype turned up many times. This chain uses TRBV5-4 with TRBJ1-1; a possible D gene is TRBD1 (5 bases). Trimming removed 4 bases from V and 4 bases from J, with 11 bases in between. The CDR3 totals 13 residues. Germline V gene lookup returns CDR1 SGHNT and CDR2 YYREEE (reference sequence). DNA for the CDR3: TGTGCCAGCAGCCGGGGCGGGGGCACTGAAGCTTTCTTT. Residues: CASSRGGGTEAFF.

This clonotype was seen ten or more times. This chain uses TRBV25-1 with TRBJ1-1, with D possibly TRBD1 on 6 matching bases. Germline V gene lookup returns CDR1 MGHDK and CDR2 SYGVNS. The CDR3 extends over 11 amino acids. V was pared by 4 bases and J by 9 bases, with 9 bases between. This CDR3 reads CASSGGQKAFF. Here the CDR3 DNA reads TGTGCCAGCAGTGGTGGACAGAAAGCTTTCTTT.

The V gene is TRBV11-2, the J gene TRBJ2-3; TRBD2 might be the D (7 bases). Per the germline V gene, CDR1 is SGHAT and CDR2 is FQNNGV. The V gene lost 5 bases and the J gene lost 2 bases, with 14 bases spanning the gap. The CDR3 sequence is 15 residues long. CDR3: CASSTTGGPTDTQYF. The CDR3 DNA is TGTGCCAGCAGCACGACCGGGGGGCCCACAGATACGCAGTATTTT.

There are many counts of this clonotype. The chain recombines TRBV5-4 with TRBJ2-1, with D uncertain. The V and J ends lost 2 bases and 5 bases respectively, with 11 bases between them. This CDR3 comprises 14 residues. Germline V gives CDR1 SGHNT, CDR2 YYREEE (reference sequence). The CDR3: CASSFTRTDNEQFF. The CDR3 bases are TGTGCCAGCAGCTTCACCCGGACGGACAATGAGCAGTTCTTC.

This clonotype occurred many times. The CDR3 sequence: CAISEDIYNEQFF. The CDR3 region has the DNA TGTGCCATCAGTGAGGACATTTACAATGAGCAGTTCTTC. V usage is TRBV10-3 and J usage is TRBJ2-1; the D is unclear. Per germline, CDR1 ENHRY and CDR2 SYGVKD. V gave up 2 bases and J gave up 4 bases, with 6 bases separating them. This CDR3 contains 13 residues.

The V gene is TRBV11-2, the J gene TRBJ2-1; a weak D match, TRBD1 (5 bases). Germline CDR1 and CDR2: SGHAT and FQNNGV. Trimming left V 0 bases short and J 8 bases short, with 14 bases between. This CDR3 comprises 15 residues. The CDR3 region has the DNA TGTGCCAGCAGCTTAGATAGCATGGGGCAGGATGAGCAGTTCTTC. Amino acid sequence: CASSLDSMGQDEQFF. Together with reference TRBV11-2 and TRBJ2-1, the CDR3 gives the full variable domain: EAGVAQSPRYKIIEKRQSVAFWCNPISGHATLYWYQQILGQGPKLLIQFQNNGVVDDSQLPKDRFSAERLKGVDSTLKIQPAKLEDSAVYLCASSLDSMGQDEQFFGPGTRLTVL.

This clonotype was found many times. The rearrangement uses TRBV20-1 and TRBJ2-3, with unresolved D. Germline CDR1 DFQATT, CDR2 SNEGSKA (reference sequence). The CDR3 is 15 residues long. V dropped 1 base and J dropped 0 bases, with 11 bases sitting between them. The CDR3 nucleotides read TGCAGTGCTAGAGCGTGGGGATGGAGCACAGATACGCAGTATTTT. Residues: CSARAWGWSTDTQYF.

By frequency in the sample, this clonotype is large. The chain joins TRBV11-2 to TRBJ1-1; tentative D call: TRBD1 (5 bases). Between the trimmed V and J ends, which lost 5 bases and 1 base, there was a span of 11 bases. The CDR3 runs 14 residues. Per germline, CDR1 SGHAT and CDR2 FQNNGV. CDR3 protein: CASSPGTANTEAFF. The CDR3 bases are TGTGCCAGCAGCCCAGGGACCGCGAACACTGAAGCTTTCTTT.

There are many counts of this clonotype. The chain links TRBV11-2 to TRBJ2-3; possible D gene TRBD1, 6 bases. This CDR3 comprises 17 residues. Germline assignment: CDR1 SGHAT and CDR2 FQNNGV. The V end was cut by 1 base, the J end by 5 bases, with 19 bases between. CDR3: CASSLAGRGQGKDTQYF. CDR3 bases: TGTGCCAGCAGCTTAGCTGGCAGGGGTCAGGGGAAAGATACGCAGTATTTT.

The chain has TRBV5-5 and TRBJ2-7, with 9 positions matching TRBD1. Germline V gene lookup returns CDR1 SGHKS and CDR2 YYEKEE (reference sequence). This CDR3 region has 14 residues. V lost 3 bases to trimming and J lost 4 bases; unmatched junction nucleotides: 5. In DNA form, the CDR3 reads TGTGCCAGCAGCTCGGGACAGGGAATGTACGAGCAGTACTTC. Its protein product is CASSSGQGMYEQYF. Full variable domain (outside the CDR3, taken from reference TRBV5-5 and TRBJ2-7): DAGVTQSPTHLIKTRGQQVTLRCSPISGHKSVSWYQQVLGQGPQFIFQYYEKEERGRGNFPDRFSARQFPNYSSELNVNALLLGDSALYLCASSSGQGMYEQYFGPGTRLTVT.

This clonotype came up many times. The chain is built from TRBV2 and TRBJ2-4; possibly TRBD1 for D (6 bases). V lost 4 bases to trimming and J lost 7 bases, with 11 bases between them. The germline gives CDR1 SNHLY, CDR2 FYNNEI. The CDR3 spans 13 residues. The CDR3 coding sequence is TGTGCCAGCAGTGGGGACACCGCCAACATTCAGTACTTC. Amino acid sequence: CASSGDTANIQYF.

This clonotype was counted a few times. In DNA form, the CDR3 reads TGTGCCAGCCGAGACGATTGGGGGACTAGCGCTAACTCCTACAATGAGCAGTTCTTC. This codes for CASRDDWGTSANSYNEQFF. This chain uses TRBV11-2 with TRBJ2-1; 10 bases are shared with TRBD2. The CDR3 covers 19 residues. V was clipped by 8 bases and J by 0 bases; unmatched bases: 16. Germline V gives CDR1 SGHAT, CDR2 FQNNGV.

V is TRBV28 and J is TRBJ1-2, with 10 nucleotides matching TRBD1. After removal of 5 bases from V and 7 bases from J, the junction contained 10 bases not matched to a gene. CDR3 size: 15 residues. CDR1 is MDHEN, CDR2 SYDVKM, per germline. Here the CDR3 DNA reads TGTGCCAGCAGTGACCGGGACAGGGGCGCGAGTGGCTACACCTTC. It yields the protein CASSDRDRGASGYTF.

The rearrangement joins TRBV6-6 to TRBJ1-3; D uncertain. The CDR3 runs to 14 residues. V shed 7 bases and J shed 0 bases, with 10 bases lying between them. Germline CDR1 reads MNHNY; CDR2 reads SVGAGI (reference sequence). The CDR3 nucleotides read TGTGCCAGCACCCCCAGAAGCTCTGGAAACACCATATATTTT. Protein: CASTPRSSGNTIYF.

This clonotype was counted many times. This chain links TRBV6-5 with TRBJ1-5, with D uncertain. CDR3 length: 13 amino acids. V lost 8 bases to trimming and J lost 2 bases, with 10 bases between them. Germline V gene data show CDR1 as MNHEY and CDR2 as SVGAGI. The CDR3 DNA reads TGTGCCAGCCGTGGATTCGGCAATCAGCCCCAGCATTTT. Amino acids: CASRGFGNQPQHF.

This clonotype was counted many times. The genes are TRBV6-4 and TRBJ2-3; 9 bases fit TRBD2. The CDR3 contains 14 residues. The V segment lost 4 bases and the J segment 2 bases; nucleotides outside the gene matches: 1. Germline lookup yields CDR1 MRHNA and CDR2 SNTAGT. CDR3 sequence: CASSASGATDTQYF. CDR3 in DNA: TGTGCCAGCAGTGCTAGCGGGGCCACAGATACGCAGTATTTT.

V usage is TRBV11-2 and J usage is TRBJ2-7; D may be TRBD1 or TRBD2 (5 bases each). Germline assignment: CDR1 SGHAT and CDR2 FQNNGV. This CDR3 contains 17 residues. With 5 bases removed from V and 1 base from J, the gap between germline ends came to 21 bases. In DNA, the CDR3 is TGTGCCAGCAGCACCAGCCGGGACGTGAGCCTGTCCTACGAGCAGTACTTC. It codes for CASSTSRDVSLSYEQYF. The full variable domain, completed using reference TRBV11-2 and TRBJ2-7, is EAGVAQSPRYKIIEKRQSVAFWCNPISGHATLYWYQQILGQGPKLLIQFQNNGVVDDSQLPKDRFSAERLKGVDSTLKIQPAKLEDSAVYLCASSTSRDVSLSYEQYFGPGTRLTVT.

This clonotype was detected ten times or more. This chain links TRBV5-5 with TRBJ2-1; a possible D gene is TRBD2 (5 bases). Per the germline V gene, CDR1 is SGHKS and CDR2 is YYEKEE (reference sequence). V lost 1 base and J lost 8, with 10 bases in between. The CDR3 consists of 13 residues. CDR3 amino acids: CASSLRRVHEQFF. The CDR3 DNA reads TGTGCCAGCAGCTTGCGGCGGGTACATGAGCAGTTCTTC.